Below, one T cell receptor beta chain is given with its context. The data stem from a study of T cells expressing NK-cell markers. One entry per CDR3 protein, without DNA, is what TCRdb gives after re-calling the 5' RACE reads. This sample's clone table lists some 410,000 distinct CDR3 sequences. The sample was blood T cells: a sorted CD56 or NKG2C T cell subset, CD4+ or CD8+ T cells, or bulk PBMC T cells (not recorded which). This sequence was found in a woman between 18 and 69 years old in good health.

Here the CDR3 reads CASSLVGEVGPRYNEQFF. The chain carries TRBV11-2 and TRBJ2-1; as DNA is missing, the TRBD2 call by TCRdb cannot be tested. Germline V lookup: CDR1 SGHAT, CDR2 FQNNGV. The CDR3 is 18 residues long.